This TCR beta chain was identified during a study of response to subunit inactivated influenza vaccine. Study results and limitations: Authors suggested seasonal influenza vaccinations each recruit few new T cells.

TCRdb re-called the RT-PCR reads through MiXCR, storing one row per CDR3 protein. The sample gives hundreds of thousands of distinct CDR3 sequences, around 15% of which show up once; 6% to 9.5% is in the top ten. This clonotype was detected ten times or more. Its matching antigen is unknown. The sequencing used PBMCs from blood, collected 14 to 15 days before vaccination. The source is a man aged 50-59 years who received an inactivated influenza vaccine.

In DNA, the CDR3 is TGCAGTGCTAGGACAGCATTCGACATGAACACTGAAGCTTTCTTT. This gives the protein CSARTAFDMNTEAFF. The chain uses TRBV20-1 and TRBJ1-1; TRBD1 is a possible D gene (5 bases). Germline CDR1 DFQATT, CDR2 SNEGSKA (reference sequence). Trimming removed 3 bases from V and 0 bases from J, with 14 bases in between. CDR3 length: 15 amino acids.